The rows below give T cell receptor beta chains drawn from one sample of a study of T cells after yellow fever vaccination. TCRdb reanalysed the 5' RACE reads using MiXCR and keeps one entry per CDR3 protein. The sample has hundreds of thousands of distinct CDR3 sequences, around 10% seen once; the top ten hold about 17%. The source material was PBMCs, sampled on the day of the first yellow fever vaccination. The receptors derive from a man between 18 and 35 years old who received the YFV17D yellow fever vaccine. Each CDR3 is given with its conserved first and last residue. The order of the fields is V gene, CDR3 length, J gene, CDR3 protein.

v_call: TRBV12-3/TRBV12-4
cdr3_length: 15
j_call: TRBJ1-1
cdr3_aa: CASTLGGGWDTEAFF

v_call: TRBV29-1
cdr3_length: 14
j_call: TRBJ2-1
cdr3_aa: CSVELQSIINEQFF

v_call: TRBV7-2
cdr3_length: 16
j_call: TRBJ2-3
cdr3_aa: CASSLRFTSVPDTQYF

v_call: TRBV5-4
cdr3_length: 12
j_call: TRBJ2-2
cdr3_aa: CASSRYAGELFF

v_call: TRBV5-1
cdr3_length: 16
j_call: TRBJ1-5
cdr3_aa: CASSPEGGLGGQPQHF

v_call: TRBV6-2/TRBV6-3
cdr3_length: 15
j_call: TRBJ1-5
cdr3_aa: CASRGGQDGNQPQHF

v_call: TRBV9
cdr3_length: 15
j_call: TRBJ2-3
cdr3_aa: CASSVAPVRLHTQYF

v_call: TRBV4-2
cdr3_length: 18
j_call: TRBJ2-5
cdr3_aa: CASSQAGASDSRQETQYF

v_call: TRBV18
cdr3_length: 16
j_call: TRBJ2-5
cdr3_aa: CASSPPQWSGEETQYF

v_call: TRBV6-1
cdr3_length: 15
j_call: TRBJ1-2
cdr3_aa: CASTSGGVPSYGYTF

v_call: TRBV5-1
cdr3_length: 14
j_call: TRBJ2-3
cdr3_aa: CASSRGPNQDTQYF

v_call: TRBV7-9
cdr3_length: 14
j_call: TRBJ1-6
cdr3_aa: CASSLSGEGSPLHF

v_call: TRBV4-1
cdr3_length: 15
j_call: TRBJ1-4
cdr3_aa: CASSQDPGLSEKLFF

v_call: TRBV7-9
cdr3_length: 14
j_call: TRBJ1-5
cdr3_aa: CASRQTGSSQPQHF

v_call: TRBV7-3
cdr3_length: 14
j_call: TRBJ2-3
cdr3_aa: CASSLRGPPDTQYF

v_call: TRBV24-1
cdr3_length: 13
j_call: TRBJ2-3
cdr3_aa: CATSDPGDNTQYF

v_call: TRBV12-3/TRBV12-4
cdr3_length: 14
j_call: TRBJ1-5
cdr3_aa: CASIGTGRNQPQHF

v_call: TRBV20-1
cdr3_length: 15
j_call: TRBJ2-6
cdr3_aa: CSAYDRAAGANVLTF

v_call: TRBV5-5
cdr3_length: 16
j_call: TRBJ1-3
cdr3_aa: CASSRNGQGGINTIYF

v_call: TRBV6-1
cdr3_length: 15
j_call: TRBJ2-3
cdr3_aa: CASRILAGGQDTQYF

v_call: TRBV20-1
cdr3_length: 13
j_call: TRBJ1-3
cdr3_aa: CSAQRGPGNTIYF

v_call: TRBV19
cdr3_length: 13
j_call: TRBJ2-5
cdr3_aa: CASSPQEGETQYF

v_call: TRBV7-9
cdr3_length: 12
j_call: TRBJ2-1
cdr3_aa: CASSTRDSNQFF

v_call: TRBV4-2
cdr3_length: 18
j_call: TRBJ2-3
cdr3_aa: CASSRFGLSGGNTDTQYF

v_call: TRBV20-1
cdr3_length: 14
j_call: TRBJ1-2
cdr3_aa: CSARLPTGGYGYTF

v_call: TRBV15
cdr3_length: 15
j_call: TRBJ2-2
cdr3_aa: CATSRDVELRGELFF

v_call: TRBV20-1
cdr3_length: 16
j_call: TRBJ1-1
cdr3_aa: CSADHRDRGLISEAFF

v_call: TRBV6-1
cdr3_length: 15
j_call: TRBJ2-6
cdr3_aa: CASTVTDPGANVLTF

v_call: TRBV5-1
cdr3_length: 13
j_call: TRBJ2-1
cdr3_aa: CASSGPTNNEQFF

v_call: TRBV12-3/TRBV12-4
cdr3_length: 18
j_call: TRBJ2-7
cdr3_aa: CASTPERGGTGASYEQYF